This entry is about one T cell receptor beta chain. This record comes from a study of cytomegalovirus exposure and HLA in healthy donors. This PCR relied on a set of 60 Vbeta primers and 13 Jbeta primers. Generated by immunoSEQ multiplex PCR, the TCRdb table keeps only in-frame clones and is missing some. The table shows roughly 150,000 clones, with around 84% occurring only once. V was shortened by 5 bases and J by 3 bases, with 6 bases between the two germline ends. The CDR3 spans 11 residues. Germline values: CDR1 SQVTM, CDR2 ANQGSEA. The sequenced sample consisted of PBMCs. The clonotype was recovered from a man younger than 45 in good health and CMV-seropositive. This chain links TRBV29-1 with TRBJ2-3; the D gene is possibly TRBD1 (6 bases). CDR3 loop: CSVTGTDTQYF. The CDR3 DNA follows: TGCAGCGTTACAGGGACAGATACGCAGTATTTT.